This T cell receptor (beta chain) was captured by sequencing in a study of shared clonotypes between healthy human individuals. Measured with immunoSEQ multiplex PCR; TCRdb has only the in-frame clones, and not every one. The sample consists of around 1.5 million clones, approximately 98% of them appearing once. CDR1 is SGHDT and CDR2 is YYEEEE in the germline V gene. V was cut by 0 bases and J by 3 bases, with 7 bases left in between. The CDR3 totals 14 residues. The clonotype comes from a man aged 25 to 40 in good health. Sequenced input: naive CD4+ T cells sorted from blood. Specified subset: CD45RA+ positively selected. The genes are TRBV5-6 and TRBJ2-1; D unresolved. The CDR3 reads CASSLVLYYNEQFF. CDR3 bases: TGTGCCAGCAGCTTGGTCTTATACTACAATGAGCAGTTCTTC.